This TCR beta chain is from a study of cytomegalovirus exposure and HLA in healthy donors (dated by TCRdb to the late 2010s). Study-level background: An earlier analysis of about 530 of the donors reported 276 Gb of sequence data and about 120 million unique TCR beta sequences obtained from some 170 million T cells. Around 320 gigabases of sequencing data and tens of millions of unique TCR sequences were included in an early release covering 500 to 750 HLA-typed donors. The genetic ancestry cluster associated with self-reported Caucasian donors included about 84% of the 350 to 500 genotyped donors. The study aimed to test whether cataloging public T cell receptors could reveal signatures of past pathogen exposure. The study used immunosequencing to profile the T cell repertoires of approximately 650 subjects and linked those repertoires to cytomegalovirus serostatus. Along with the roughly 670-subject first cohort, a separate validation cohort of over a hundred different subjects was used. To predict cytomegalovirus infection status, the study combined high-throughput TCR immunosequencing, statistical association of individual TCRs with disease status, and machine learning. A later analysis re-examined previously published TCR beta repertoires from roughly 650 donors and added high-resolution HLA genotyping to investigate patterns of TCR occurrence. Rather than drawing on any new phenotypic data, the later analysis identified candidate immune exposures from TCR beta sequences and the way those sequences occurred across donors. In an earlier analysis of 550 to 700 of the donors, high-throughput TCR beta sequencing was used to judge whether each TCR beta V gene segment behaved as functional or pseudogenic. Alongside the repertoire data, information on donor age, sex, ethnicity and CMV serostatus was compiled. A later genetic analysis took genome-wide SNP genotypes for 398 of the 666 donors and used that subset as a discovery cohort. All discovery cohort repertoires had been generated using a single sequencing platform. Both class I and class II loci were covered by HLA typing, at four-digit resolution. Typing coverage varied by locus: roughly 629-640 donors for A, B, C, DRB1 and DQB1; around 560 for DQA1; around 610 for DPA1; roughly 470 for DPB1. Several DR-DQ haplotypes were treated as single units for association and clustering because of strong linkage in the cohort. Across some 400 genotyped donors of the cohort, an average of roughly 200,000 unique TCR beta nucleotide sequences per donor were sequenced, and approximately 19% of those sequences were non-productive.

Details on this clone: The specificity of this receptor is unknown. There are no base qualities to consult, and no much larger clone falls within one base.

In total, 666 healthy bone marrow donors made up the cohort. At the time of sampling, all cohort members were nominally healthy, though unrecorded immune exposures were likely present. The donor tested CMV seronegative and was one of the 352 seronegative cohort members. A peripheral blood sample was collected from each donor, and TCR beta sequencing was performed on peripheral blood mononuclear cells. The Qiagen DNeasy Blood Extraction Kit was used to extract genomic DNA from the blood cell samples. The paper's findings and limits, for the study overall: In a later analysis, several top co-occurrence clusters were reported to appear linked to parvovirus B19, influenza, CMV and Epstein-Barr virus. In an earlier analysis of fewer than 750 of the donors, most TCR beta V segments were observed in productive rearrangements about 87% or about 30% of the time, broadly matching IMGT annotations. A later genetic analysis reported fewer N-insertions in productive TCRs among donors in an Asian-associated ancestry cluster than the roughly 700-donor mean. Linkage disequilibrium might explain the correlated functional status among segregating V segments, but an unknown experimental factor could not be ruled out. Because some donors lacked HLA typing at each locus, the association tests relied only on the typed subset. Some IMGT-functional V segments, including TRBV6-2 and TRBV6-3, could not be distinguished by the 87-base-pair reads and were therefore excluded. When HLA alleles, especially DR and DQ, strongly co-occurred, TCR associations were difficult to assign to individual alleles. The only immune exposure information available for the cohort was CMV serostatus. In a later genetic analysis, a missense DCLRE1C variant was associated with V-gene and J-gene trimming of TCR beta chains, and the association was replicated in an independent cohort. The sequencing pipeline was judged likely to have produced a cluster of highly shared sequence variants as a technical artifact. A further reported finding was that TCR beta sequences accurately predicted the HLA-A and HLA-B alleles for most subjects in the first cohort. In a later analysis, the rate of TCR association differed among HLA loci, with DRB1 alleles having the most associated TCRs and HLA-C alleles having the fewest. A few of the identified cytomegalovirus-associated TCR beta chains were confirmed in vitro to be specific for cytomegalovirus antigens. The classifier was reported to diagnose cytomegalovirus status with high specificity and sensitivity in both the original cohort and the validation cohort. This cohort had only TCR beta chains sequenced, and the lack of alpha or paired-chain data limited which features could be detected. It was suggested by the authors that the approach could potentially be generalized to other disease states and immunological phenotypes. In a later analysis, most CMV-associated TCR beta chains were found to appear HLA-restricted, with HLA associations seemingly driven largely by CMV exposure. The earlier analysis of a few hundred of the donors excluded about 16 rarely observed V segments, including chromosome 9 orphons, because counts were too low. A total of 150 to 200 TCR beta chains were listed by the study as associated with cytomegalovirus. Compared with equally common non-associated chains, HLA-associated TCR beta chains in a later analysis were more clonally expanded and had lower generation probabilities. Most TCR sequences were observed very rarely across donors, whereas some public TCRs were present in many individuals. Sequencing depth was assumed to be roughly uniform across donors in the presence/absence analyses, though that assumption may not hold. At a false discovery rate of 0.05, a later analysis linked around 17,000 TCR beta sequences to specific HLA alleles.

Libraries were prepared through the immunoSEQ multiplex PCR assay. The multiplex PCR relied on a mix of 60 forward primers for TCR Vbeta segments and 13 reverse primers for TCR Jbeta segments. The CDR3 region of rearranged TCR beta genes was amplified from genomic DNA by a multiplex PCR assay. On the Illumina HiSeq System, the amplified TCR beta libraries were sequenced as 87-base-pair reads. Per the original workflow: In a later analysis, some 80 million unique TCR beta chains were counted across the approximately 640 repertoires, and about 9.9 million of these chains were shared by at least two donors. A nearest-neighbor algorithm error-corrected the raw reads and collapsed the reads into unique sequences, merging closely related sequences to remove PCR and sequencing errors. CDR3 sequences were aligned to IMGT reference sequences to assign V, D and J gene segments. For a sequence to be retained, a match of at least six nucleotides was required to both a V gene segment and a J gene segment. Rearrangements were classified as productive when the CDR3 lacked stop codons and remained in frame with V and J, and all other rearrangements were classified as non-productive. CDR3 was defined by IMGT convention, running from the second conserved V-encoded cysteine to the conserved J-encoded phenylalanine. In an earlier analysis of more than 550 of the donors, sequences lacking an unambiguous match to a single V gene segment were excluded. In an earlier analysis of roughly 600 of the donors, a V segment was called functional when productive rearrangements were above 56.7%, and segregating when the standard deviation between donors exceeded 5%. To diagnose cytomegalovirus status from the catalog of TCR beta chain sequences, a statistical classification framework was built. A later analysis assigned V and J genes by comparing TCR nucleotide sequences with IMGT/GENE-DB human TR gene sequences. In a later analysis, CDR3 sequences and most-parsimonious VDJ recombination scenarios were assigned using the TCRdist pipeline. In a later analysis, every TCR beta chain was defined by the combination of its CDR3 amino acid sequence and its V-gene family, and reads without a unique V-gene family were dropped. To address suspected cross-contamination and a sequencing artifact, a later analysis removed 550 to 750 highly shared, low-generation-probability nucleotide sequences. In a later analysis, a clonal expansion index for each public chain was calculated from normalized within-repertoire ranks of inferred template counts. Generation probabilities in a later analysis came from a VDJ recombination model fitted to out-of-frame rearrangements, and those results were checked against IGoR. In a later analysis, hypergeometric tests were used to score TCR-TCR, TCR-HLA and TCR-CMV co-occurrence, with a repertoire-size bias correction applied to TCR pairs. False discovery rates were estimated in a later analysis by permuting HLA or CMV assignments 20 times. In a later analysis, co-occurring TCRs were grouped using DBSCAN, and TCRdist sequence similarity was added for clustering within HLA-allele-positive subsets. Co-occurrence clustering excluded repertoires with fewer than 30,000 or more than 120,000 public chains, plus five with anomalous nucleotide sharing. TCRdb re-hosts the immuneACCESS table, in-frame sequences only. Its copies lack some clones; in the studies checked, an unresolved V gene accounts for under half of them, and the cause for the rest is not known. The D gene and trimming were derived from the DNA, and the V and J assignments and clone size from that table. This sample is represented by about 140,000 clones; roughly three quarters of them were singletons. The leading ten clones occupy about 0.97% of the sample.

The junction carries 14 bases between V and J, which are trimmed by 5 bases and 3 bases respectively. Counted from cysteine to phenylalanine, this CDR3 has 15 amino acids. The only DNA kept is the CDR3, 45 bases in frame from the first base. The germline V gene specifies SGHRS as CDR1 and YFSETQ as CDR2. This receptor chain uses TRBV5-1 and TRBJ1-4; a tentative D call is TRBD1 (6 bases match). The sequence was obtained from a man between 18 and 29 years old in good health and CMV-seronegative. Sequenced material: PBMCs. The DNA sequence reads TGCGCCAGCAGTTGGGGGACACCCTCTAATGAAAAACTGTTTTTT. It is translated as CASSWGTPSNEKLFF.